This T cell receptor beta chain was found in a study of cytomegalovirus exposure and HLA in healthy donors. Primers included in the PCR were 60 Vbeta and 13 Jbeta primers. The table came from immunoSEQ multiplex PCR; TCRdb's copy has only in-frame clones and leaves some out. The sample includes about 170,000 clones, approximately 81% seen only once; the top ten take 1.5%. V lost 3 bases and J lost 2; bases outside the gene matches: 14. The germline CDR1 and CDR2 sequences are SGHRS and YFSETQ. This CDR3 comprises 19 residues. This receptor was identified in a male donor in good health and CMV-seronegative. The material sequenced was PBMCs. This rearrangement joins TRBV5-1 to TRBJ2-6, with TRBD1 identical over 7 bases. The CDR3 loop is CASSSEPTGIGTGANVLTF. The DNA for the CDR3 is TGCGCCAGCAGCTCAGAACCGACAGGGATCGGTACTGGGGCCAACGTCCTGACTTTC.